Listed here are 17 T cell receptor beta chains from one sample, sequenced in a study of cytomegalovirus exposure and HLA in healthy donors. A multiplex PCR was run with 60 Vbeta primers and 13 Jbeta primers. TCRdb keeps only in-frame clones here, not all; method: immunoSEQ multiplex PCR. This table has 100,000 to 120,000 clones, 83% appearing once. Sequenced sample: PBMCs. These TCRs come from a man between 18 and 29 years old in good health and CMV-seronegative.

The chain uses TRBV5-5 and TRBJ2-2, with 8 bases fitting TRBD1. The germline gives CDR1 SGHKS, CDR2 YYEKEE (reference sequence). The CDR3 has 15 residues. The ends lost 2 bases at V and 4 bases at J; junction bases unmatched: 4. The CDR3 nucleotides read TGTGCCAGCAGCTTCACAGGGGGAGGCACCGGGGAGCTGTTTTTT. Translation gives CASSFTGGGTGELFF.

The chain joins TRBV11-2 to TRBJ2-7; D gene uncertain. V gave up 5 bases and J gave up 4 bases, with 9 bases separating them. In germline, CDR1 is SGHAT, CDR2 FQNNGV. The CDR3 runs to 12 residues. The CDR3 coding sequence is TGTGCCAGCAGCCCCGAGTCTTACGAGCAGTACTTC. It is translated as CASSPESYEQYF.

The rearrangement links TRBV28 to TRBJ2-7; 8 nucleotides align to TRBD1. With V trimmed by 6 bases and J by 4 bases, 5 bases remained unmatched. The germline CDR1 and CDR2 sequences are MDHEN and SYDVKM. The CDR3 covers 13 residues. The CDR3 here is CASRTGVEYEQYF. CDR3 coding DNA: TGTGCCAGCAGGACAGGGGTGGAGTACGAGCAGTACTTC.

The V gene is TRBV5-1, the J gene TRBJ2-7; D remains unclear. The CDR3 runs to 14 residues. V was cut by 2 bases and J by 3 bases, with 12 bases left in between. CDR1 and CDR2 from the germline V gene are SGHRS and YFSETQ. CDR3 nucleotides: TGCGCCAGCAGCTTTTCTACGCCTAGCTACGAGCAGTACTTC. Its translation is CASSFSTPSYEQYF.

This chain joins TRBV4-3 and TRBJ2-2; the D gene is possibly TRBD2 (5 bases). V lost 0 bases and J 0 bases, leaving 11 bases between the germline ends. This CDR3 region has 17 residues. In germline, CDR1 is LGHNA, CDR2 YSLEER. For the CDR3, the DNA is TGCGCCAGCAGCCAAGAGTTTCTAGCCGCGAACACCGGGGAGCTGTTTTTT. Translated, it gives CASSQEFLAANTGELFF.

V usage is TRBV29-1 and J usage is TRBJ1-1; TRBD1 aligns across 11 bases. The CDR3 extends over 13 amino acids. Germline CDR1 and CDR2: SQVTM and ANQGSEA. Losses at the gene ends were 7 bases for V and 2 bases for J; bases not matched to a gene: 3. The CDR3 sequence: CSGRTGGNTEAFF. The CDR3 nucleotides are TGCAGCGGGCGGACAGGGGGCAACACTGAAGCTTTCTTT.

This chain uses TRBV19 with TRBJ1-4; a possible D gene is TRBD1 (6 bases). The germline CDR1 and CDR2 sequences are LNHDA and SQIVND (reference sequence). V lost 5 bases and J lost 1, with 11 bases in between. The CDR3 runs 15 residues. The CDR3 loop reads CASSSRGLTNEKLFF. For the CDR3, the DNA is TGTGCCAGTAGTTCGAGGGGGTTAACTAATGAAAAACTGTTTTTT.

The CDR3, as DNA: TGTGCCAGTAGAGGGACTAGCGGGAGGGGGGAGACCCAGTACTTC. Translating gives CASRGTSGRGETQYF. The chain combines TRBV19 with TRBJ2-5, with 16 positions matching TRBD2. CDR1 and CDR2 (germline): LNHDA, SQIVND (reference sequence). With 6 bases clipped from V and 5 bases from J, the junction kept 3 bases outside the gene matches. The CDR3 covers 15 residues.

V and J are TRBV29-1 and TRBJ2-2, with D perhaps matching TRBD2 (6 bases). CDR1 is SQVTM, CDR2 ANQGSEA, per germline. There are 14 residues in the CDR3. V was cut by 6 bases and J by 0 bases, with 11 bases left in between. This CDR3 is CSVGGGTNTGELFF. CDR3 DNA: TGCAGCGTCGGTGGGGGGACGAACACCGGGGAGCTGTTTTTT.

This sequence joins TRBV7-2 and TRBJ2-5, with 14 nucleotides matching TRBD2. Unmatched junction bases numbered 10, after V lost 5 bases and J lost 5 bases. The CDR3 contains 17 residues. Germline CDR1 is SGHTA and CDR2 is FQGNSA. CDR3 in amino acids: CASSPGGTSGSRETQYF. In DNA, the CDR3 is TGTGCCAGCAGCCCGGGGGGGACTAGCGGGAGTAGGGAGACCCAGTACTTC.

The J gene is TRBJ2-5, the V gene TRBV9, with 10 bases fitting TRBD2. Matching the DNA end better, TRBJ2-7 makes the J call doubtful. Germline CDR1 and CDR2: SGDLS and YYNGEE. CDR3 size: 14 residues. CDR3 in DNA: TGTGCCAGCAGCCCCCGGACTAGCGGATACGAGCAGTACTTC. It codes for CASSPRTSGYEQYF.

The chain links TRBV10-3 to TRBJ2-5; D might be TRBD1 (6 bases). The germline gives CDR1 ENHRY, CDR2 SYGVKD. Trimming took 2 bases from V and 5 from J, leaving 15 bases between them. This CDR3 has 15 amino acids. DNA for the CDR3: TGTGCCATCAGTGAGATAAACAGGGATGCGGAGACCCAGTACTTC. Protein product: CAISEINRDAETQYF.

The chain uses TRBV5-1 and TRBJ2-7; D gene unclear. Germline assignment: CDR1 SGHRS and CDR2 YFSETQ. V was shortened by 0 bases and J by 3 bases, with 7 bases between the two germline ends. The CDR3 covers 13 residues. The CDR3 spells CASSLGLLYEQYF. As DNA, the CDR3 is TGCGCCAGCAGCTTGGGACTCCTCTACGAGCAGTACTTC.

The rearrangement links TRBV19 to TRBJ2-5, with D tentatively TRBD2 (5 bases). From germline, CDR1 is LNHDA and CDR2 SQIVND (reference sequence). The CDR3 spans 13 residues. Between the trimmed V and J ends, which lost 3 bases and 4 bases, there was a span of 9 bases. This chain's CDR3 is CASSMGGRETQYF. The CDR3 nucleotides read TGTGCCAGTAGTATGGGTGGGAGAGAGACCCAGTACTTC.

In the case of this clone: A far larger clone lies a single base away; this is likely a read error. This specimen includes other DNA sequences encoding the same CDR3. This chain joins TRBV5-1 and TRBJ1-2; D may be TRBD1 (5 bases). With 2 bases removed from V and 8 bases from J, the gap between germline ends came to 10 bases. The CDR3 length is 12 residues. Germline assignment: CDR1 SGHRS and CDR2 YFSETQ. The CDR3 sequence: CASSFQGWGYTF. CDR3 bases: TGCGCCAGCAGCTTTCAGGGATGGGGCTACACCTTC.

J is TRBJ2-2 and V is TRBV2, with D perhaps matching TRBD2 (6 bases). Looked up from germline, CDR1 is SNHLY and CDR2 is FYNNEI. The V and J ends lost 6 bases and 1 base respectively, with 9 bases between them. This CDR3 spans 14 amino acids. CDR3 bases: TGTGCCAGCAGGGGCGGGGTGAACACCGGGGAGCTGTTTTTT. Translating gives CASRGGVNTGELFF.

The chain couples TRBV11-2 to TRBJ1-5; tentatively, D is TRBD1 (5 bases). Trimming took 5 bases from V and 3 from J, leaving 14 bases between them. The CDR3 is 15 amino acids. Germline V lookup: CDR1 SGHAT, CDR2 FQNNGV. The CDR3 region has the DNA TGTGCCAGCAGCCTTGGGCGGGGGATCAATCAGCCCCAGCATTTT. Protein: CASSLGRGINQPQHF.